Below are 11 T cell receptor beta chains sequenced from a single sample in a study of blood T cell repertoires in COVID-19. Data came from immunoSEQ multiplex PCR; TCRdb stores just in-frame clones and leaves some out. The sample carries a few hundred thousand clones, 88% recorded once. Sequencing input: PBMCs or T cells enriched from blood (not recorded which). These receptors all come from a young woman who had recovered from COVID-19.

The chain combines TRBV9 with TRBJ2-7; unclear D gene. The CDR3 sequence is 14 residues long. V lost 1 base to trimming and J lost 2 bases, with 10 bases between them. The germline V gene has CDR1 SGDLS and CDR2 YYNGEE. The DNA of the CDR3 is TGTGCCAGCAGCGTAAAGGAGCGAACCTACGAGCAGTACTTC. Translating gives CASSVKERTYEQYF.

The chain joins TRBV7-9 to TRBJ2-3; D is perhaps TRBD1 (5 bases). Germline CDR1 reads SEHNR; CDR2 reads FQNEAQ (reference sequence). The CDR3 has 14 residues. V lost 1 base to trimming and J lost 7 bases, with 12 bases between them. The CDR3: CASSLVGPGNTQYF. CDR3 DNA sequence: TGTGCCAGCAGCTTAGTTGGGCCAGGGAATACGCAGTATTTT.

The chain links TRBV10-2 to TRBJ1-5, with 8 bases fitting TRBD1. Germline V lookup: CDR1 WSHSY, CDR2 SAAADI. The ends lost 3 bases at V and 6 bases at J; junction bases unmatched: 4. The CDR3 consists of 14 residues. The CDR3 here is CASSDRTGRQPQHF. The CDR3 DNA follows: TGCGCCAGCAGTGATAGGACAGGGCGTCAGCCCCAGCATTTT.

The rearrangement uses TRBV19 and TRBJ1-1; possible D gene TRBD1, 5 bases. The CDR3 runs to 14 residues. Per germline, CDR1 LNHDA and CDR2 SQIVND (reference sequence). V lost 9 bases to trimming and J lost 9 bases, with 23 bases between them. This CDR3 is CASSLTELNRQAFF. The CDR3, as DNA: TGTGCCAGCTCTCTGACAGAACTTAACCGACAAGCTTTCTTT.

This clone was picked up one time. This chain links TRBV3-1 (or the pseudogene TRBV3-2) with TRBJ1-2; 9 bases are shared with TRBD1. CDR1 and CDR2 from the germline V gene are LGHDT and YNNKEL (reference sequence). The CDR3 covers 15 residues. Germline trimming cut 2 bases from V and 8 bases from J; bases unmatched to any gene: 9. The CDR3 reads CASSQYGQGSAGYTF. DNA for the CDR3: TGTGCCAGCAGCCAATACGGACAGGGGAGTGCCGGCTACACCTTC.

The chain combines TRBV27 with TRBJ1-2; D possibly corresponds to TRBD1 (6 bases). Germline loops: CDR1 MNHEY, CDR2 SMNVEV (reference sequence). The germline V and J ends were trimmed by 2 bases and 4 bases, with 8 bases remaining between them. CDR3 length equals 13 residues. DNA for the CDR3: TGTGCCAGCAGTTTACGACAGGTCTATGGCTACACCTTC. Encoded protein: CASSLRQVYGYTF.

This sequence joins TRBV27 and TRBJ2-7; a possible D gene is TRBD1 (5 bases). CDR1 is MNHEY, CDR2 SMNVEV, per germline (reference sequence). V was cut by 3 bases and J by 3 bases, with 18 bases left in between. The CDR3 is 16 residues long. CDR3 loop: CASSFRTRSSNYEQYF. The CDR3 coding sequence is TGTGCCAGCAGTTTTAGGACACGGTCGTCTAACTACGAGCAGTACTTC.

V and J are TRBV4-2 and TRBJ2-7; 8 bases agree with TRBD2. Losses at the gene ends were 4 bases for V and 3 bases for J; bases not matched to a gene: 11. The CDR3 covers 16 residues. In germline, CDR1 is LGHNA, CDR2 YNFKEQ. CDR3 sequence reads: CASSLSSGSHYYEQYF. The CDR3 DNA sequence: TGTGCCAGCAGCCTTTCGAGCGGGAGTCACTACTACGAGCAGTACTTC.

This chain connects TRBV9 to TRBJ2-5; 12 bases align to TRBD2. The CDR3 has 16 residues. V dropped 4 bases and J dropped 5; count of bases not matched to a gene: 9. CDR1 is SGDLS and CDR2 is YYNGEE in the germline V gene. The CDR3: CASSPASGGAQETQYF. The CDR3 region has the DNA TGTGCCAGCAGCCCCGCTAGCGGGGGGGCCCAGGAGACCCAGTACTTC.

The chain employs TRBV11-3 and TRBJ2-1, with TRBD2 identical over 13 bases. The CDR3 sequence is 17 residues long. Germline assignment: CDR1 SGHNT and CDR2 YENEEA. Trimming took 10 bases from V and 7 from J; bases not matched to a gene: 16. The CDR3 spells CATELGRTSGGANEQFF. CDR3 DNA sequence: TGTGCCACCGAATTGGGGCGAACTAGCGGGGGGGCAAATGAGCAGTTCTTC.

This clone was found a few times. V is TRBV7-9 and J is TRBJ1-1, with D possibly TRBD1 on 6 matching bases. This CDR3 is built from 13 residues. Between the trimmed V and J ends, which lost 7 bases and 3 bases, there was a span of 12 bases. Germline V gene data show CDR1 as SEHNR and CDR2 as FQNEAQ (reference sequence). The CDR3 loop reads CASNRPGDTEAFF. In DNA, the CDR3 is TGTGCCAGCAACAGACCAGGGGACACTGAAGCTTTCTTT.